This T cell receptor beta chain came from a study of blood T cells in healthy people across ages. A second roughly 7 to 11 cycle PCR used barcoded and J-beta primers. Each CDR3 protein is one row after TCRdb ran MiXCR on the 5' RACE reads. The sample records about 1.5 million distinct CDR3 sequences, approximately 43% being singletons. The ends lost 5 bases at V and 7 bases at J; junction bases unmatched: 13. Germline V gene data show CDR1 as SEHNR and CDR2 as FQNEAQ (reference sequence). The CDR3 contains 15 residues. V is TRBV7-9 and J is TRBJ1-1; TRBD1 matches 7 bases. Material: blood. The sequence was collected from a woman aged 18 to 35 in good health. The CDR3 protein is CASSPKSRTGDEAFF. Here the CDR3 DNA reads TGTGCCAGCAGCCCGAAATCCAGGACAGGAGATGAAGCTTTCTTT.